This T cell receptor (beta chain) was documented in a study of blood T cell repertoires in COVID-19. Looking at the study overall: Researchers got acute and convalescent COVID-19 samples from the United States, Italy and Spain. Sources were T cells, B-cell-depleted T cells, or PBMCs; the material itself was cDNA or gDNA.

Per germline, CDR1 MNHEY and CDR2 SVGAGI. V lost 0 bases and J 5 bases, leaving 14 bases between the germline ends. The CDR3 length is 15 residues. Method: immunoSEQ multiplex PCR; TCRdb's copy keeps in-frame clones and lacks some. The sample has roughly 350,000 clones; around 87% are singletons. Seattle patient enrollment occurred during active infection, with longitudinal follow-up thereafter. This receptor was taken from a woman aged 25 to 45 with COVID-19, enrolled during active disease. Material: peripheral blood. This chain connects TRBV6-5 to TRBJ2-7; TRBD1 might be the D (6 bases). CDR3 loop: CASSYSGRGLDEQYF. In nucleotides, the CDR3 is TGTGCCAGCAGTTACTCCGGCAGGGGTTTGGACGAGCAGTACTTC.